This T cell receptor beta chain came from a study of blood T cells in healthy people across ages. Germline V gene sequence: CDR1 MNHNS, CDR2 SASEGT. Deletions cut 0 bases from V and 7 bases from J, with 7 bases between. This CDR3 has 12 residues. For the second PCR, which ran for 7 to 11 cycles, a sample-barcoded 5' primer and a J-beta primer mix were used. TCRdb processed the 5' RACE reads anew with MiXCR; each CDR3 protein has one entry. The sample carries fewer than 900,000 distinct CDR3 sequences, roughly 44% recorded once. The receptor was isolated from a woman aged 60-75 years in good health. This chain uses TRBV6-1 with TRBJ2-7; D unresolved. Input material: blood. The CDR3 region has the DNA TGTGCCAGCAGTGAAGCGTCCAGAGAGCAGTACTTC. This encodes CASSEASREQYF.